Each of the 11 T cell receptor beta chains below was sequenced from the same sample in a study of T cell responses to AZD1222 COVID-19 vaccine. The assay was immunoSEQ multiplex PCR, and TCRdb's table has in-frame clones only and misses some. The table includes 140,000 or so clones, about 90% detected once. Sample: peripheral blood, taken on day 0 of AZD1222 vaccination. These receptors came from an adult in good health.

Comment on this clone: The junction differs from germline at one of its ends, possibly a read error. The V call is TRBV6-1, the J call TRBJ1-1; 7 nucleotides match TRBD1. This CDR3 is built from 14 residues. Germline CDR1 and CDR2: MNHNS and SASEGT. CDR3 DNA: TGTGCCAGCAGTGATGCGCAGATAGTACAGGGGAGGCTATTT. It codes for CASSDAQIVQGRLF.

The chain joins TRBV29-1 to TRBJ1-5; D gene uncertain. Trimming removed 4 bases from V and 5 bases from J, with 9 bases in between. Germline V lookup: CDR1 SQVTM, CDR2 ANQGSEA. The CDR3 loop spans 12 amino acids. The CDR3 coding sequence is TGCAGCGTTGGCGGCTGGGATCAGCCCCAGCATTTT. Translating gives CSVGGWDQPQHF.

The chain combines TRBV2 with TRBJ2-1; the D is unclear. This CDR3 is 16 amino acids long. Per the germline V gene, CDR1 is SNHLY and CDR2 is FYNNEI. V lost 2 bases to trimming and J lost 0 bases, with 11 bases between them. DNA for the CDR3: TGTGCCAGCAGTGAAAGGGCGTTTAGCTCCTACAATGAGCAGTTCTTC. Translating gives CASSERAFSSYNEQFF.

The rearrangement links TRBV7-2 to TRBJ2-7; TRBD2 aligns across 10 bases. With 3 bases clipped from V and 1 base from J, the junction kept 3 bases outside the gene matches. The CDR3 consists of 15 residues. Germline-derived CDR1 and CDR2 are SGHTA and FQGNSA. In nucleotides, the CDR3 is TGTGCCAGCAGCTTTGGACTAGCGGTTTCCTACGAGCAGTACTTC. Translating it yields CASSFGLAVSYEQYF.

V is TRBV4-3 and J is TRBJ1-4; TRBD1 is a possible D gene (5 bases). Per the germline V gene, CDR1 is LGHNA and CDR2 is YSLEER. The CDR3 is 13 amino acids. Between the trimmed V and J ends, which lost 5 bases and 5 bases, there was a span of 9 bases. The CDR3 spells CASSARDNEKLFF. In DNA, the CDR3 is TGCGCCAGCAGCGCCCGGGACAATGAAAAACTGTTTTTT.

The chain is built from TRBV3-1 (or the pseudogene TRBV3-2) and TRBJ2-5; D is ambiguous. V was shortened by 4 bases and J by 4 bases, with 7 bases between the two germline ends. The CDR3 length is 12 residues. Germline V gives CDR1 LGHDT, CDR2 YNNKEL (reference sequence). In nucleotides, the CDR3 is TGTGCCAGCAGCCCGGGTGGAGAGACCCAGTACTTC. This sequence encodes CASSPGGETQYF.

This chain links TRBV5-8 with TRBJ1-2; D not resolved. CDR1 and CDR2 (germline): SGHTS, YDEGEE. CDR3 length equals 14 residues. V was trimmed by 4 bases and J by 4 bases, leaving 14 bases between them. As DNA, the CDR3 is TGTGCCAGCAGCACGCAGACCGGACCCTATGGCTACACCTTC. This codes for CASSTQTGPYGYTF.

This clone was seen just once. V and J are TRBV6-6 and TRBJ2-7; 7 bases match TRBD1. CDR1 is MNHNY, CDR2 SVGAGI, per germline (reference sequence). This CDR3 contains 16 residues. Germline trimming cut 2 bases from V and 2 bases from J; bases unmatched to any gene: 9. CDR3 amino acids: CASSYTGQVGAYEQYF. The CDR3 coding sequence is TGTGCCAGCAGTTACACAGGACAGGTCGGAGCCTACGAGCAGTACTTC.

V usage is TRBV12-3 or TRBV12-4 and J usage is TRBJ1-1; D is ambiguous. The CDR3 spans 12 residues. Trimming took 5 bases from V and 7 from J, leaving 11 bases between them. The CDR3 loop is CASSPDRSEAFF. CDR3 nucleotides: TGTGCCAGCAGTCCCGACCGAAGTGAAGCTTTCTTT.

The chain recombines TRBV9 with TRBJ1-2, with D unclear. Germline CDR1 reads SGDLS; CDR2 reads YYNGEE. The V end was cut by 0 bases, the J end by 7 bases, with 19 bases between. The CDR3 is made up of 16 amino acids. The CDR3 nucleotides are TGTGCCAGCAGCGTAGAAAGGGAGGTGGGGTTGATTGGCTACACCTTC. As protein: CASSVEREVGLIGYTF.

This chain connects TRBV20-1 to TRBJ1-1; 8 nucleotides agree with TRBD1. CDR3 length: 14 residues. The V and J ends lost 3 bases and 5 bases, in that order; junction bases with no gene match: 8. Per the germline V gene, CDR1 is DFQATT and CDR2 is SNEGSKA (reference sequence). The DNA of the CDR3 is TGCAGTGCTAGTAGGACAGGGAAAGGGACTGAAGCTTTCTTT. It specifies CSASRTGKGTEAFF.